The rows below give T cell receptor beta chains drawn from one sample of a study of T cell responses to AZD1222 COVID-19 vaccine. Generated by immunoSEQ multiplex PCR, the TCRdb table keeps only in-frame clones and is missing some. This sample carries some 150,000 clones, approximately 86% of them seen once, and the ten largest clones take nearly 3.5%. The sequencing used peripheral blood, collected on day 0 of AZD1222 vaccination. The receptors shown here come from an adult in good health. The CDR3 runs from the conserved cysteine through the conserved F or W. The D gene is left open where the match is weak. A row's size may be missing; if present it is once, few, many or a size class.

V	J	length	size	D	DNA	CDR3
TRBV6-5	TRBJ1-1	16	once	TRBD1	TGTGCCAGCAGTTACGCCCGGACAGGATCGGACACTGAAGCTTTCTTT	CASSYARTGSDTEAFF
TRBV4-2	TRBJ1-3	14	.	.	TGTGCCAGCAGCCAAGAGTCCTCTGGAAACACCATATATTTT	CASSQESSGNTIYF
TRBV19	TRBJ2-3	15	.	TRBD1	TGTGCCAGTAGCTCGACAGGGGGCATTTCAGATACGCAGTATTTT	CASSSTGGISDTQYF
TRBV28	TRBJ2-7	14	many	TRBD2	TGTGCCACCGTAGGAGGCGGGAGGGCGTACGAGCAGTACTTC	CATVGGGRAYEQYF
TRBV5-1	TRBJ2-7	14	.	TRBD2	TGCGCCAGCAGCTCTAGCGGGAGGGCCTACGAGCAGTACTTC	CASSSSGRAYEQYF
TRBV11-3	TRBJ2-1	14	.	.	TGTGCCAGCAGCTCATCAAGCGGACACAATGAGCAGTTCTTC	CASSSSSGHNEQFF
TRBV5-5	TRBJ2-7	16	.	TRBD1	TGTGCCAGCAGCTTGGCGGGACAGGGATCTACCTACGAGCAGTACTTC	CASSLAGQGSTYEQYF
TRBV6-1	TRBJ2-7	16	.	.	TGTGCCAGCAGTGTTTCCGGGACACTAGACAGGAACGAGCAGTACTTC	CASSVSGTLDRNEQYF
TRBV3-1/TRBV3-2	TRBJ1-1	12	.	.	TGTGCCAGCAGCCAATACAATACTGAAGCTTTCTTT	CASSQYNTEAFF
TRBV7-9	TRBJ2-7	14	few	TRBD2	TGTGCCAGCAGCTTTCAAGCGGGAGGCATGGAGCAGTACTTC	CASSFQAGGMEQYF
TRBV3-1/TRBV3-2	TRBJ2-5	16	once	.	TGTGCCAGCAGCCAAGATCTTATGGAGTACCAAGAGACCCAGTACTTC	CASSQDLMEYQETQYF
TRBV18	TRBJ2-3	18	.	.	TGTGCCAGCTCACCACCGGGTTCCTTCAAGGGTCGCACAGATACGCAGTATTTT	CASSPPGSFKGRTDTQYF
TRBV9	TRBJ2-7	15	.	.	TGTGCCAGCAGCGTAGCTCCGACAGGTGAATACGAGCAGTACTTC	CASSVAPTGEYEQYF
TRBV15	TRBJ2-6	17	.	TRBD2	TGTGCCACCAGCCTACTAGCGGCGATCTCTGGGGCCAACGTCCTGACTTTC	CATSLLAAISGANVLTF
TRBV3-1/TRBV3-2	TRBJ2-7	16	.	TRBD2	TGTGCCAGCAGCCCCCTCAAACGGCGGGAGCACTACGAGCAGTACTTC	CASSPLKRREHYEQYF
TRBV6-5	TRBJ1-5	12	.	.	TGTGCCAGCAGGCGGAACTATCAGCCCCAGCATTTT	CASRRNYQPQHF
TRBV3-1/TRBV3-2	TRBJ2-1	14	.	.	TGTGCCAGCAGCCAAGCCGCCTCAGACGGTGAGCAGTTCTTC	CASSQAASDGEQFF
TRBV2	TRBJ1-6	13	.	.	TGTGCCAGCAGGGAGAGGGTAAGCTCACCCCTCCACTTT	CASRERVSSPLHF
TRBV30	TRBJ1-1	13	.	TRBD1	TGTGCCTGGACGGGACAGGGTTGGACTGAAGCTTTCTTT	CAWTGQGWTEAFF
TRBV7-6	TRBJ1-1	14	.	.	TGTGCCAGCAGCACAGACCGTAGTGGCTCTGAAGCTTTCTTT	CASSTDRSGSEAFF
TRBV6-2/TRBV6-3	TRBJ1-5	18	.	.	TGTGCCAGCAGTTACCCCCGGGAAGGAGTTACCTCGACGCAGCCCCAGCATTTT	CASSYPREGVTSTQPQHF
TRBV10-2	TRBJ2-3	13	once	.	TGCGCCAGCACAGAGGGGGGCACAGATACGCAGTATTTT	CASTEGGTDTQYF
TRBV6-1	TRBJ2-2	15	.	.	TGTGCCAGTGTACAAGGGATCTCCGGCACCGGGGAGCTGTTTTTT	CASVQGISGTGELFF
TRBV5-1	TRBJ1-3	13	.	.	TGCGCCAGCAGCTTGGGCGGGGGAAACACCATATATTTT	CASSLGGGNTIYF
TRBV27	TRBJ1-2	14	.	.	TGTGCCAGCAGTCCCAGGGGAGCTAACTATGGCTACACCTTC	CASSPRGANYGYTF
TRBV19	TRBJ1-4	14	.	TRBD1	TGTGCCAGTCCTCCTCGACAGGGGAATGAAAAACTGTTTTTT	CASPPRQGNEKLFF
TRBV12-5	TRBJ1-2	14	.	.	TGTGCTAGTGGTTTGGAGGGCCCCGGGAGCGGCTACACCTTC	CASGLEGPGSGYTF
TRBV6-1	TRBJ1-1	12	.	.	TGTGCCAGCAGTGAAGTAATGGATGAAGCTTTCTTT	CASSEVMDEAFF
TRBV12-1	TRBJ2-7	9	.	.	TGTGCCAGCTCTGTAGGTAGATACTTC	CASSVGRYF
TRBV11-2	TRBJ2-6	15	.	TRBD1	TGTGCCAGCAGCCTGGACAGGGCTGGGGCCAACGTCCTGACTTTC	CASSLDRAGANVLTF
TRBV10-3	TRBJ1-2	14	.	.	TGTGCCATCAGTGACCCCGTAGGGGGCTATGGCTACACCTTC	CAISDPVGGYGYTF
TRBV3-1/TRBV3-2	TRBJ1-5	14	.	.	TGTGCCAGCAGCCCGGGACACCTAAATCAGCCCCAGCATTTT	CASSPGHLNQPQHF
TRBV15	TRBJ1-5	15	.	TRBD1	TGTGCCACCAGCAGAGAACGACAGGGGAATCAGCCCCAGCATTTT	CATSRERQGNQPQHF
TRBV10-1	TRBJ2-7	15	.	TRBD1	TGCGCCAGCAGTGAGTCAGGGGACAGGGACTACGAGCAGTACTTC	CASSESGDRDYEQYF
TRBV7-2	TRBJ2-7	11	once	.	TGTGCCAGCAGCTCATCAAGGGAGCAGTACTTC	CASSSSREQYF
TRBV4-1	TRBJ2-7	13	.	.	TGCGCCAGCAGCCAAGAAAGCATTCAGGAGCAGTACTTC	CASSQESIQEQYF
TRBV12-3/TRBV12-4	TRBJ1-2	13	few	TRBD1	TGTGCCAGTGGCAGGGGGTTGGGGTATGGCTACACCTTC	CASGRGLGYGYTF
TRBV6-4	TRBJ2-3	14	few	.	TGTGCCAGCAGTCGGGCCACGGAAACAGATACGCAGTATTTT	CASSRATETDTQYF
TRBV29-1	TRBJ2-5	14	.	.	TGCAGCGTTGACATGCTCCGGCCCCCGGAGACCCAGTACTTC	CSVDMLRPPETQYF
TRBV7-2	TRBJ1-4	16	.	TRBD1	TGTGCCAGCAGTTTGGACAGGGGCGAATATAATGAAAAACTGTTTTTT	CASSLDRGEYNEKLFF
TRBV30	TRBJ2-7	12	.	.	TGTGCCTGGAGGGGGAGCTACTACGAGCAGTACTTC	CAWRGSYYEQYF
TRBV28	TRBJ2-1	13	once	.	TGTGCCAGCAGTCCTTTATTAACCAATGAGCAGTTCTTC	CASSPLLTNEQFF
TRBV30	TRBJ1-1	13	.	TRBD1	TGTGCCTGGAGTCGGACAGGGCGCACTGAAGCTTTCTTT	CAWSRTGRTEAFF
TRBV27	TRBJ1-2	12	.	TRBD1	TGTGCCAGCGGACAGGGCCACTATGGCTACACCTTC	CASGQGHYGYTF
TRBV5-1	TRBJ2-1	15	once	.	TGCGCCAGCAGTAGGTCGCGGGCCAACTACAATGAGCAGTTCTTC	CASSRSRANYNEQFF
TRBV13	TRBJ1-3	16	.	TRBD1	TGTGCCAGCACCTTCGAGGGGGCTCTCCCTGGAAACACCATATATTTT	CASTFEGALPGNTIYF
TRBV2	TRBJ2-1	17	few	.	TGTGCCAGCATTTTATCATCCATAGCGGCCTCCTACAATGAGCAGTTCTTC	CASILSSIAASYNEQFF
TRBV5-1	TRBJ2-7	12	.	.	TGCGCCAGCAGCGGGGTTTCGCGCGCGCAGTACTTC	CASSGVSRAQYF